The 19 T cell receptor beta chains in this list originate from one sample, sequenced in a study of T cell responses to AZD1222 COVID-19 vaccine (dated by TCRdb to the early 2020s). Library preparation employed the immunoSEQ multiplex PCR assay. TCRdb re-hosts the immuneACCESS table, in-frame sequences only. Its copies lack some clones; in the studies checked, an unresolved V gene accounts for under half of them, and the cause for the rest is not known. A total of 90,000 to 120,000 clones appear in this sample, approximately 86% of them only once. The ten largest clonotypes hold approximately 3% of the sample. This sample's time point label indicates: baseline before first vaccination. The input for sequencing was peripheral blood, taken on day 0 of AZD1222 vaccination. Receptors originate from an adult in good health.

The V and J genes are TRBV5-1 and TRBJ2-6; D ambiguous. Germline V gives CDR1 SGHRS, CDR2 YFSETQ. V lost 0 bases and J 1 base, leaving 5 bases between the germline ends. The CDR3 covers 15 residues. As DNA, the CDR3 is TGCGCCAGCAGCTTGGCTGAGTCTGGGGCCAACGTCCTGACTTTC. Amino acid sequence: CASSLAESGANVLTF.

This chain links TRBV9 with TRBJ1-6, with 7 bases fitting TRBD1. Trimming cost V 2 bases and J 7 bases; bases outside gene matches: 6. The CDR3 loop spans 15 amino acids. The germline CDR1 and CDR2 sequences are SGDLS and YYNGEE. This CDR3 reads CASSVLSTGNSPLHF. CDR3 nucleotides: TGTGCCAGCAGCGTTTTATCGACAGGGAATTCACCCCTCCACTTT.

V usage is TRBV9 and J usage is TRBJ2-1; D call uncertain. The CDR3 runs to 13 residues. With 5 bases removed from V and 6 bases from J, the gap between germline ends came to 12 bases. Germline values: CDR1 SGDLS, CDR2 YYNGEE. The CDR3 nucleotides read TGTGCCAGCAGTCAATCCTCCATCAATGAGCAGTTCTTC. It translates to CASSQSSINEQFF.

This clone showed up just once. In DNA, the CDR3 is TGTGCCAGCAGCGTCGGCCGGACAGGCTTATACAATGAGCAGTTCTTC. It yields the protein CASSVGRTGLYNEQFF. This chain connects TRBV7-3 to TRBJ2-1; 7 bases match TRBD1. The CDR3 totals 16 residues. J was trimmed by 4 bases and V by 5 bases; bases with no gene match: 11. In germline, CDR1 is SGHTA, CDR2 FQGTGA.

In this sample, this clone turned up a few times. This chain joins TRBV6-5 and TRBJ2-7; TRBD1 matches 7 bases. The CDR3 runs 14 residues. V gave up 7 bases and J gave up 3 bases; unmatched junction bases: 9. From germline, CDR1 is MNHEY and CDR2 SVGAGI. The CDR3 DNA follows: TGTGCCAGCACCAACCCGCGGACAGGCTACGAGCAGTACTTC. Translating gives CASTNPRTGYEQYF.

The chain couples TRBV9 to TRBJ1-1, with TRBD1 as a possible D gene (6 bases). This CDR3 comprises 15 residues. Germline V gene sequence: CDR1 SGDLS, CDR2 YYNGEE. Trimming shortened V by 2 bases and J by 2 bases, and 13 bases separated the two germline ends. The CDR3 coding sequence is TGTGCCAGCAGCGTCCCTTGGGACACCAACACTGAAGCTTTCTTT. Amino acids: CASSVPWDTNTEAFF.

The J gene is TRBJ1-1, the V gene TRBV14; possible D gene TRBD1, 5 bases. Germline lookup yields CDR1 SGHDN and CDR2 FVKESK. V was shortened by 1 base and J by 3 bases, with 15 bases between the two germline ends. This CDR3 has 16 residues. The CDR3 coding sequence is TGTGCCAGCAGCCAAGTGGGGTCTTGGGGGTACACTGAAGCTTTCTTT. It translates to CASSQVGSWGYTEAFF.

This clone appeared a single time. This chain joins TRBV2 and TRBJ1-5; weak D call: TRBD1 (5 bases). The germline V gene encodes CDR1 SNHLY and CDR2 FYNNEI. The CDR3 covers 17 residues. Trimming removed 2 bases at V and 1 base at J, with 15 bases between. The CDR3 region is CASSEPGRGGSNQPQHF. In nucleotides, the CDR3 is TGTGCCAGCAGTGAACCAGGGCGGGGGGGAAGCAATCAGCCCCAGCATTTT.

The chain employs TRBV6-5 and TRBJ2-6; unclear D gene. Germline assignment: CDR1 MNHEY and CDR2 SVGAGI. V was shortened by 10 bases and J by 0 bases, with 4 bases between the two germline ends. The CDR3 is 12 amino acids. The CDR3 sequence is CATNSGANVLTF. Written as DNA, the CDR3 is TGTGCCACCAACTCTGGGGCCAACGTCCTGACTTTC.

The chain recombines TRBV5-6 with TRBJ1-2, with TRBD1 matching over 7 bases. The CDR3 length is 14 residues. Germline values: CDR1 SGHDT, CDR2 YYEEEE. Losses at the gene ends were 2 bases for V and 7 bases for J; bases not matched to a gene: 8. CDR3 coding DNA: TGTGCCAGCAGCTTCAGGACAGGATCGGGTGGCTACACCTTC. Translating it yields CASSFRTGSGGYTF.

The genes are TRBV5-1 and TRBJ2-2; no clear D. V was shortened by 0 bases and J by 0 bases, with 6 bases between the two germline ends. Looked up from germline, CDR1 is SGHRS and CDR2 is YFSETQ. CDR3 length: 15 residues. Here the CDR3 reads CASSLATANTGELFF. CDR3 DNA: TGCGCCAGCAGCTTGGCCACAGCGAACACCGGGGAGCTGTTTTTT.

This clone was counted a few times. V is TRBV10-2 and J is TRBJ1-5; a weak D match, TRBD1 (5 bases). V shed 6 bases and J shed 5 bases, with 11 bases lying between them. CDR3 length: 13 residues. Germline CDR1 is WSHSY and CDR2 is SAAADI. Written as DNA, the CDR3 is TGCGCCAGCAGAGAGGGACCCTATCAGCCCCAGCATTTT. This sequence encodes CASREGPYQPQHF.

CDR3 region: CASSPDSTTNEKLFF. DNA of the CDR3: TGTGCCAGCTCACCGGACTCAACAACTAATGAAAAACTGTTTTTT. The gene calls are TRBV18 and TRBJ1-4; D gene uncertain. The CDR3 extends over 15 amino acids. The germline CDR1 and CDR2 sequences are KGHSH and LQKENI. V lost 3 bases, J lost 0 bases, and 8 bases lay in between.

The chain joins TRBV9 to TRBJ2-5; 7 bases match TRBD1. CDR1 is SGDLS and CDR2 is YYNGEE in the germline V gene. The V gene end was trimmed by 1 base and the J gene end by 1 base; junction bases not matched to a gene: 4. The CDR3 consists of 15 residues. CDR3 amino acids: CASSVQQGFQETQYF. CDR3 DNA sequence: TGTGCCAGCAGCGTACAACAGGGGTTCCAAGAGACCCAGTACTTC.

This clone was seen a handful of times. V and J are TRBV28 and TRBJ1-2; 10 positions agree with TRBD1. This CDR3 spans 15 amino acids. V lost 8 bases, J lost 4 bases, and 10 bases stayed unmatched. CDR1 MDHEN and CDR2 SYDVKM come from the germline V gene. CDR3 sequence: CASGPGQGPGYGYTF. The DNA of the CDR3 is TGTGCCAGCGGACCGGGACAGGGGCCGGGCTATGGCTACACCTTC.

The rearrangement joins TRBV7-3 to TRBJ2-7; tentatively, D is TRBD1 or TRBD2 (5 bases each). The length of the CDR3 is 13 residues. V was pared by 5 bases and J by 2 bases, with 10 bases between. Per germline, CDR1 SGHTA and CDR2 FQGTGA. The CDR3, as DNA: TGTGCCAGCAGCCGGGACGCCACCTACGAGCAGTACTTC. Its protein product is CASSRDATYEQYF.

This chain uses TRBV7-2 with TRBJ2-1, with 9 bases fitting TRBD2. Losses at the gene ends were 2 bases for V and 7 bases for J; bases not matched to a gene: 9. The germline gives CDR1 SGHTA, CDR2 FQGNSA. This CDR3 has 16 residues. The CDR3 protein is CASSLQSSGVRNEQFF. In DNA form, the CDR3 reads TGTGCCAGCAGCTTACAGTCTAGCGGGGTAAGGAATGAGCAGTTCTTC.

This rearrangement joins TRBV9 to TRBJ1-2; 7 positions match TRBD1. Germline CDR1 is SGDLS and CDR2 is YYNGEE. This CDR3 spans 13 amino acids. With 3 bases clipped from V and 7 bases from J, the junction kept 6 bases outside the gene matches. The CDR3 coding sequence is TGTGCCAGCAGCGCCCATGACAGGGCTGGCTACACCTTC. Its protein is CASSAHDRAGYTF.

This clone occurred once. V and J are TRBV28 and TRBJ1-4; D may be TRBD1 (5 bases). The V end lost 1 base, the J end lost 7 bases, and 16 bases lay between the germline ends. The germline V gene has CDR1 MDHEN and CDR2 SYDVKM. This CDR3 spans 16 amino acids. The CDR3 is CASSLLIGELTEKLFF. CDR3 nucleotides: TGTGCCAGCAGTTTATTGATAGGGGAGCTTACTGAAAAACTGTTTTTT.